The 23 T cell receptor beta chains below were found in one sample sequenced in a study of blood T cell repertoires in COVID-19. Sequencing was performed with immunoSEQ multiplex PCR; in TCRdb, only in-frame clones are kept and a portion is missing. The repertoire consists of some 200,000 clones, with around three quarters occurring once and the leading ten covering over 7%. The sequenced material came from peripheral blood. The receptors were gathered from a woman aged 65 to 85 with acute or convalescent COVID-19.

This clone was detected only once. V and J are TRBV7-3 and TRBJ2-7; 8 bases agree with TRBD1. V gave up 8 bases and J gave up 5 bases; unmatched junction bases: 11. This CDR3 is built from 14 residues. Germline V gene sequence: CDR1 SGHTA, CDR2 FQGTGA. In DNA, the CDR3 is TGTGCCAGCCCCGCAGTAGCAGGGGGCAACGAGCAGTACTTC. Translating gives CASPAVAGGNEQYF.

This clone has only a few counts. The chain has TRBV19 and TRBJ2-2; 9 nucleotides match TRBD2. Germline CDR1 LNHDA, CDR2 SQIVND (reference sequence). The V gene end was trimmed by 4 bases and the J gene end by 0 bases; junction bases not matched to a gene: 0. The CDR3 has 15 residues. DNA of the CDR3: TGTGCCAGTAGTACTAGCGGGGCGAACACCGGGGAGCTGTTTTTT. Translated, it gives CASSTSGANTGELFF. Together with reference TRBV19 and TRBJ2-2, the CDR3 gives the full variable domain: DGGITQSPKYLFRKEGQNVTLSCEQNLNHDAMYWYRQDPGQGLRLIYYSQIVNDFQKGDIAEGYSVSREKKESFPLTVTSAQKNPTAFYLCASSTSGANTGELFFGEGSRLTVL.

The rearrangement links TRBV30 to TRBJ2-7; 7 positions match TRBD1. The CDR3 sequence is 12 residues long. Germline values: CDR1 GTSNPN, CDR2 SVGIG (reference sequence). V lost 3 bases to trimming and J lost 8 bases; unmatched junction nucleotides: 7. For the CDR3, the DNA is TGTGCCTGGAGCCCAAGACAGGGTAAGCAGTACTTC. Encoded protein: CAWSPRQGKQYF.

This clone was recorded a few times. As DNA, the CDR3 is TGTGCCAGCTCACCGGGACAGGGTGAAAAACTGTTTTTT. It translates to CASSPGQGEKLFF. The V call is TRBV18, the J call TRBJ1-4, with TRBD1 identical over 9 bases. J gave up 7 bases and V 3 bases, and 0 bases lay outside the gene matches. The CDR3 is 13 amino acids. The V gene's germline CDR1 is KGHSH and CDR2 LQKENI.

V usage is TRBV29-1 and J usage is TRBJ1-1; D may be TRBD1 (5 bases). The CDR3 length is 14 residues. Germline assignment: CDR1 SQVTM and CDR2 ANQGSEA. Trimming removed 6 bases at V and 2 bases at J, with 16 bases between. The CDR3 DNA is TGCAGCGTGATGATGGGGGGATTTAACACTGAAGCTTTCTTT. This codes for CSVMMGGFNTEAFF.

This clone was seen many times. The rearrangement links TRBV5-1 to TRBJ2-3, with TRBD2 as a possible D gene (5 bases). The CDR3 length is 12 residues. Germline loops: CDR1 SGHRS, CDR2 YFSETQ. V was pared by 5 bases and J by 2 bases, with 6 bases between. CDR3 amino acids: CASRRDTDTQYF. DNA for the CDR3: TGCGCCAGCAGGAGGGACACAGATACGCAGTATTTT.

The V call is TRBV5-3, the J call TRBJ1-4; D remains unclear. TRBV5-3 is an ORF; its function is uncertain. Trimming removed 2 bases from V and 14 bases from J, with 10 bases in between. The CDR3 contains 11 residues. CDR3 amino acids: CARSLREILFF. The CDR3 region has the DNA TGTGCCAGAAGCTTACGGGAAATTCTGTTTTTT.

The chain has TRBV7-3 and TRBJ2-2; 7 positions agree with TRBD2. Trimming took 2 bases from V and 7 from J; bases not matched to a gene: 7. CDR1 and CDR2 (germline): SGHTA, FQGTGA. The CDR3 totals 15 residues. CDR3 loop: CASSLGDYPGGELFF. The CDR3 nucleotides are TGTGCCAGCAGCTTAGGGGACTACCCGGGCGGGGAGCTGTTTTTT.

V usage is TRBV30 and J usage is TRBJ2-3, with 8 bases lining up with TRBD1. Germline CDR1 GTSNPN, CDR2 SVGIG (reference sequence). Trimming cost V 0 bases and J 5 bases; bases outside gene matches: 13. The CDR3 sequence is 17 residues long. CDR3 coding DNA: TGTGCCTGGAGTGTACCTCTACGACAGGGGCGGGAAGATACGCAGTATTTT. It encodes CAWSVPLRQGREDTQYF.

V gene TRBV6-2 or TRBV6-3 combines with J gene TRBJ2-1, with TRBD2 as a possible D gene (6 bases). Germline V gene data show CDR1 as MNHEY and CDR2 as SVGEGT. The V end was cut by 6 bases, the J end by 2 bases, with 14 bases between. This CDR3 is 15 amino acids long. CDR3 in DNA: TGTGCCAGCAGGTACAATAGCGGTGCCTACAATGAGCAGTTCTTC. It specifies CASRYNSGAYNEQFF.

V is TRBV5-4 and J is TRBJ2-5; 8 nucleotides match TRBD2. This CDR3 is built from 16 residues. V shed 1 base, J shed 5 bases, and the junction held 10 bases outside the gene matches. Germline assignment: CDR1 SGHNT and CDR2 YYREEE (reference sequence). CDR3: CASSLKAGGALETQYF. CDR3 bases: TGTGCCAGCAGCTTGAAGGCCGGGGGGGCCCTGGAGACCCAGTACTTC. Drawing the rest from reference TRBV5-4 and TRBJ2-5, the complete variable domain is ETGVTQSPTHLIKTRGQQVTLRCSSQSGHNTVSWYQQALGQGPQFIFQYYREEENGRGNFPPRFSGLQFPNYSSELNVNALELDDSALYLCASSLKAGGALETQYFGPGTRLLVL.

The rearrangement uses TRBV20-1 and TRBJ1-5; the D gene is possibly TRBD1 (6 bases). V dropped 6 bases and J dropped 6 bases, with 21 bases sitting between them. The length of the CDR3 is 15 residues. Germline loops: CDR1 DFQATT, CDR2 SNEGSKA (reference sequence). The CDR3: CSASLTGHGRQPQHF. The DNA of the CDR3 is TGCAGTGCAAGTTTAACGGGACACGGGCGTCAGCCCCAGCATTTT.

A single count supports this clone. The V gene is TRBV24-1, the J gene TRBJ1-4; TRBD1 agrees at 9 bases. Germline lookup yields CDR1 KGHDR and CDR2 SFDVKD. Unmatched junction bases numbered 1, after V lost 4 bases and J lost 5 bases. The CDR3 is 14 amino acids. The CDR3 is CATSETGGNEKLFF. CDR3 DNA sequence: TGTGCCACCAGTGAGACAGGGGGAAATGAAAAACTGTTTTTT.

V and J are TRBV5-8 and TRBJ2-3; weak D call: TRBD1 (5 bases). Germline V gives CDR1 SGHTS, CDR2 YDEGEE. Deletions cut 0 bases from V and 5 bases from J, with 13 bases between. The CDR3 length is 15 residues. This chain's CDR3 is CASSLGGTGLDTQYF. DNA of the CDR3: TGTGCCAGCAGCTTGGGGGGCACAGGATTAGATACGCAGTATTTT.

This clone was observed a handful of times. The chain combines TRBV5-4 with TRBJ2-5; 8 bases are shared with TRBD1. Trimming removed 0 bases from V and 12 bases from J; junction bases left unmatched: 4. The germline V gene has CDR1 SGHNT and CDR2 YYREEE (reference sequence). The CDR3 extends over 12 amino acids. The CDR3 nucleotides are TGTGCCAGCAGCTTGGAGGACAGGGCAAAGTACTTC. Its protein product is CASSLEDRAKYF. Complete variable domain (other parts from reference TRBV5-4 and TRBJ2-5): ETGVTQSPTHLIKTRGQQVTLRCSSQSGHNTVSWYQQALGQGPQFIFQYYREEENGRGNFPPRFSGLQFPNYSSELNVNALELDDSALYLCASSLEDRAKYFGPGTRLLVL.

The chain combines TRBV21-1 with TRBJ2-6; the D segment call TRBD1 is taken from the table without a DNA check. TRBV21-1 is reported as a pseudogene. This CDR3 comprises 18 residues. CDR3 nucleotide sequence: TGTGCCAGCAGCGGAAGGGGGCGGATCGTCTCTGGGGCCAACGTCCTGACTTTC. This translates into CASSGRGRIVSGANVLTF.

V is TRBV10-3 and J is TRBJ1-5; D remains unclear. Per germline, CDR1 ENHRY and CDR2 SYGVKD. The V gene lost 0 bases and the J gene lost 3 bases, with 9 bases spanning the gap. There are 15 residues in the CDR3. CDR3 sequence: CAISESEGNNQPQHF. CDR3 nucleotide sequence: TGTGCCATCAGTGAGTCGGAGGGAAACAATCAGCCCCAGCATTTT.

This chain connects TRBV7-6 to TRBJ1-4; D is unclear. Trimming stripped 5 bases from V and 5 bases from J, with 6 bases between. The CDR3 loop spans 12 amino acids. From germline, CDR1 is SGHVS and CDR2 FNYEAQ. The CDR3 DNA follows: TGTGCCAGCAGCGGCCCCAATGAAAAACTGTTTTTT. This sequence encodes CASSGPNEKLFF.

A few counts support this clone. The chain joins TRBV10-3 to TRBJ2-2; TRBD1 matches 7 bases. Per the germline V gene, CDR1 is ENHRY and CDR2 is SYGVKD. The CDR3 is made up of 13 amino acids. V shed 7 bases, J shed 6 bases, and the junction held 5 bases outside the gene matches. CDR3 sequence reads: CAITLTGAGELFF. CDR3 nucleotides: TGTGCCATCACCCTAACAGGGGCCGGGGAGCTGTTTTTT.

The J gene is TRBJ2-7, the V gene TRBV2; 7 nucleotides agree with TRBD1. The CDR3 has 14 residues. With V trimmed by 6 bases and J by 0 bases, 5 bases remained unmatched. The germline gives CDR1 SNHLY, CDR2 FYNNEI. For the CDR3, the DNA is TGTGCCAGCAGGCCGGGACAGAGCTCCTACGAGCAGTACTTC. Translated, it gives CASRPGQSSYEQYF.

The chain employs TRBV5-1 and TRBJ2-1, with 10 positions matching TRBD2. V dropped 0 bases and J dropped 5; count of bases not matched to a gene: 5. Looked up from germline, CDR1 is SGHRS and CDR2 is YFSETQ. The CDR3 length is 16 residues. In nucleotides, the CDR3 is TGCGCCAGCAGCTTGGATGCAGCGGGGGGGAACAATGAGCAGTTCTTC. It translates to CASSLDAAGGNNEQFF.

CDR3 nucleotides: TGTGCCAGCAAGGGTGGGACAGGGGGCTACGAGCAGTACTTC. Its translation: CASKGGTGGYEQYF. The rearrangement uses TRBV2 and TRBJ2-7; 11 bases align to TRBD1. Germline loops: CDR1 SNHLY, CDR2 FYNNEI. The CDR3 extends over 14 amino acids. V shed 7 bases, J shed 3 bases, and the junction held 5 bases outside the gene matches.

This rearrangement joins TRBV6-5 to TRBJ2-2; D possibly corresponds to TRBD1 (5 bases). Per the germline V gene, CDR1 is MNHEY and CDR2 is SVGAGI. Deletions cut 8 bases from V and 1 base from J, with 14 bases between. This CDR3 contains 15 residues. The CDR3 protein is CASRPQTVNTGELFF. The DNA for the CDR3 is TGTGCCAGCCGTCCCCAGACAGTGAACACCGGGGAGCTGTTTTTT.